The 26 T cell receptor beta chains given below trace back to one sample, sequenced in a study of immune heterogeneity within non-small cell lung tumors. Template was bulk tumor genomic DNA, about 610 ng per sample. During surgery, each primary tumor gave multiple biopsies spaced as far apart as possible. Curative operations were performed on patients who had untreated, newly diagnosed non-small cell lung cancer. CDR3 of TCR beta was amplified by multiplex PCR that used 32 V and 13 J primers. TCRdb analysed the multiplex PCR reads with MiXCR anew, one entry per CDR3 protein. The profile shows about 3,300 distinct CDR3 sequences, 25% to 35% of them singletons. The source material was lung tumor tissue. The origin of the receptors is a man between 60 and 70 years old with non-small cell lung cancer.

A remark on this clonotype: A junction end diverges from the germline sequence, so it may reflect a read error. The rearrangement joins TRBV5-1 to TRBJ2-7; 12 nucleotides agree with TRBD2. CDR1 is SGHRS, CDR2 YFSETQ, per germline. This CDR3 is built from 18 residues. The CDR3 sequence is CASSFSASGRAAGYEQYF. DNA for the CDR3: TGTGCCAGCAGCTTTAGCGCTAGCGGGAGGGCCGCCGGTTACGAGCAGTACTTC.

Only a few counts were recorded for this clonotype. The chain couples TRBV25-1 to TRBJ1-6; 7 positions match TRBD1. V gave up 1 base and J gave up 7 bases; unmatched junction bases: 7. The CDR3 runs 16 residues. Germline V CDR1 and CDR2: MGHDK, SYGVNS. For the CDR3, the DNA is TGTGCCAGCAGTGAATCGGGCAGGGGGGACAATTCACCCCTCCACTTT. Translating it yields CASSESGRGDNSPLHF.

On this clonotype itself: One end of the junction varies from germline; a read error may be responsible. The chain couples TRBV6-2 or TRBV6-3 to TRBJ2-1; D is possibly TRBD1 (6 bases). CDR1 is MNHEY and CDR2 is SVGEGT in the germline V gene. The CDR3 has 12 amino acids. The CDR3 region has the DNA TGTGCCAGCAGAACAGGGTATAATGAGAAGTTCTTC. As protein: CASRTGYNEKFF.

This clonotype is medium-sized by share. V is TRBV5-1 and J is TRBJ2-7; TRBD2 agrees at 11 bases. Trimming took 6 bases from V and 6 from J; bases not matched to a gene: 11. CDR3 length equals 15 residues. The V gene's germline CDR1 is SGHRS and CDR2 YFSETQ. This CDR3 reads CASTSGTSGSFEQYF. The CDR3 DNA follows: TGCGCCAGCACAAGCGGAACTAGCGGGAGTTTCGAGCAGTACTTC.

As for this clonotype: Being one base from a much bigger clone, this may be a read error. Here the CDR3 reads CASTPGPAGPGSPFHF. In DNA form, the CDR3 reads TGTGCCAGCACACCCGGCCCAGCAGGGCCGGGATCACCCTTCCACTTT. The J gene is TRBJ1-6, the V gene TRBV6-1; D might be TRBD1 (5 bases). This CDR3 has 16 residues. Germline CDR1 reads MNHNS; CDR2 reads SASEGT.

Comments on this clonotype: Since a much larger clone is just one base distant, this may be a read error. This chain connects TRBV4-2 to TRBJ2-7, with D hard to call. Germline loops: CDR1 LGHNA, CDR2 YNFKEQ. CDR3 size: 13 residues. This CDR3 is CANSQDTGIEQYF. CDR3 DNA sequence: TGTGCCAACAGCCAAGACACTGGCATCGAGCAGTACTTC.

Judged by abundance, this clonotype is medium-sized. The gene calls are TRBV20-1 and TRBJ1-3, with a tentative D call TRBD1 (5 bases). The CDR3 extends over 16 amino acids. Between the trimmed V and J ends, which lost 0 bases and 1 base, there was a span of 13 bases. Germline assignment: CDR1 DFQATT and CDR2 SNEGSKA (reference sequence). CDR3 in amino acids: CSARELGGGSGNTIYF. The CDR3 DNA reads TGCAGTGCTAGAGAATTGGGGGGGGGTTCTGGAAACACCATATATTTT.

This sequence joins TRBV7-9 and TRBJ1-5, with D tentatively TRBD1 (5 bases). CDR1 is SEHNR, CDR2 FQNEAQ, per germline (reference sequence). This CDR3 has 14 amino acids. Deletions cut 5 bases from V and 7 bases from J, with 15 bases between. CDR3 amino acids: CASSPGTVKQPQHF. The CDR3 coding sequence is TGTGCCAGCAGCCCCGGGACCGTCAAACAGCCCCAGCATTTT.

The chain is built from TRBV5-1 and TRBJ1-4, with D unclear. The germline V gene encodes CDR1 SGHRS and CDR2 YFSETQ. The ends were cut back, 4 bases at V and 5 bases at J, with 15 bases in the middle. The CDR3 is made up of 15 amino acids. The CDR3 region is CASSPLVGTNEKLFF. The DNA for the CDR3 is TGCGCCAGCAGCCCTCTCGTGGGTACCAATGAAAAACTGTTTTTT.

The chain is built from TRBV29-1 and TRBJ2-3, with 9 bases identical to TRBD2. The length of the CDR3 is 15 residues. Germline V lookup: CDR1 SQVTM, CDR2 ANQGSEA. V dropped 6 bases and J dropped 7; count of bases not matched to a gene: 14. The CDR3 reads CSVAGREGLTNTQYF. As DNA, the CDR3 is TGCAGCGTGGCGGGGCGGGAGGGCCTTACAAATACGCAGTATTTT.

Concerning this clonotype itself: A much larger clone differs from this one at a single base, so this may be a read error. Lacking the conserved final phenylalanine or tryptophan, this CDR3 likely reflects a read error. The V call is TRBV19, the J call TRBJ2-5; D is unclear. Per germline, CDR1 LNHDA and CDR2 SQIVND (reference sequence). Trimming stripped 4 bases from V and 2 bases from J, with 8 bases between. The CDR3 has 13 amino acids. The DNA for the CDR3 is TGTGCCAGTAGTAGGCAGAGACAAGAGACCCAGTACTTA. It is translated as CASSRQRQETQYL.

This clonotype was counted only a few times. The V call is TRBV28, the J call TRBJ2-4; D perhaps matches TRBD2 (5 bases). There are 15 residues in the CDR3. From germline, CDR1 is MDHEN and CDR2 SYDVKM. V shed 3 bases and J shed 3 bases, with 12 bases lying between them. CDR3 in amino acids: CASSLASAVKNIQYF. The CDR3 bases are TGTGCCAGCAGTTTGGCCTCAGCGGTCAAAAACATTCAGTACTTC. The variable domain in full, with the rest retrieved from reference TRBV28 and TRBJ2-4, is DVKVTQSSRYLVKRTGEKVFLECVQDMDHENMFWYRQDPGLGLRLIYFSYDVKMKEKGDIPEGYSVSREKKERFSLILESASTNQTSMYLCASSLASAVKNIQYFGAGTRLSVL.

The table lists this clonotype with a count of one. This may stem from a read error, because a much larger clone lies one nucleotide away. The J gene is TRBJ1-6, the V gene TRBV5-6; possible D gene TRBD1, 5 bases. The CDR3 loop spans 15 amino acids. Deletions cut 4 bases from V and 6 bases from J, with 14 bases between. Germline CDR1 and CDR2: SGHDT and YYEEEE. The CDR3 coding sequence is TGTGCCAGCAGCCGGACACCGATGGGTAATTCACCCCTCCACTTT. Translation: CASSRTPMGNSPLHF.

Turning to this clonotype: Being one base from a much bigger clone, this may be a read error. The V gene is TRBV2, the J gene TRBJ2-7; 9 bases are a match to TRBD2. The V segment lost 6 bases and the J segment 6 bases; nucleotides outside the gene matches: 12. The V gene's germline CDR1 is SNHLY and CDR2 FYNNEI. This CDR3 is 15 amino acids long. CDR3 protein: CASSKRAGGSGEQYF. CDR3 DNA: TGTGCCAGCAGCAAAAGAGCGGGGGGCTCGGGCGAGCAGTACTTC.

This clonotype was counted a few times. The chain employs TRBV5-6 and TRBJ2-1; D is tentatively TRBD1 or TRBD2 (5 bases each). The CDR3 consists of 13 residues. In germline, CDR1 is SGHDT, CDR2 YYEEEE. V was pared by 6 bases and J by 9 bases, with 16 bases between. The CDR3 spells CASTRDADFEQFF. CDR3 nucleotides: TGTGCCAGCACCCGGGACGCGGATTTTGAGCAGTTCTTC. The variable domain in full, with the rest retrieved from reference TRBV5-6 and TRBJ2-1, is DAGVTQSPTHLIKTRGQQVTLRCSPKSGHDTVSWYQQALGQGPQFIFQYYEEEERQRGNFPDRFSGHQFPNYSSELNVNALLLGDSALYLCASTRDADFEQFFGPGTRLTVL.

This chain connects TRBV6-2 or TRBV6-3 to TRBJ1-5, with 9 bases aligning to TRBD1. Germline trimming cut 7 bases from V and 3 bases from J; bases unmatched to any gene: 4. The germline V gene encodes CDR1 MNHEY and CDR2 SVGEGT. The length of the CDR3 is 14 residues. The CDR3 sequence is CASIRDRVNQPQHF. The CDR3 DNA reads TGTGCCAGCATCCGGGACAGGGTCAATCAGCCCCAGCATTTT.

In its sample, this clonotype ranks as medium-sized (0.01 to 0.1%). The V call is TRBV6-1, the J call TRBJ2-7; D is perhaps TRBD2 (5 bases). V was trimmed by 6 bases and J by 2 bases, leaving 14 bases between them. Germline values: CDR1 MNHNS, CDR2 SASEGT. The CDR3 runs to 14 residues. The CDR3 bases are TGTGCCAGCAGGGAGGTGGCGACTACCTACGAGCAGTACTTC. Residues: CASREVATTYEQYF.

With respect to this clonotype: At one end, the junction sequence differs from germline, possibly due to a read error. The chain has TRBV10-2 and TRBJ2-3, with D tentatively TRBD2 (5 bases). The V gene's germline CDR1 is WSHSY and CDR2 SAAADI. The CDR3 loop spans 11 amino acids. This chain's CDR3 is CDSAKRDTQYF. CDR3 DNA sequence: TGCGACAGCGCCAAGCGGGATACGCAGTATTTT.

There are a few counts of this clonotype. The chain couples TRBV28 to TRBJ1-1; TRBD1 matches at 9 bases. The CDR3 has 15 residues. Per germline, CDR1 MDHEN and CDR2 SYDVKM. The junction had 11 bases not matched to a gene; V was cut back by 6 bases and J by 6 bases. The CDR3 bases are TGTGCCAGCAGCTGGCCCGGACAGGGGATCCCTGAAGCTTTCTTT. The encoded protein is CASSWPGQGIPEAFF.

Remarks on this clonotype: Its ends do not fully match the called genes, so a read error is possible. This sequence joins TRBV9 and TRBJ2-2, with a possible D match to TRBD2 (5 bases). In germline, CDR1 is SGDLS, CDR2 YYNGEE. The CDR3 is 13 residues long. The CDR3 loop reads CASSDSVSGELSF. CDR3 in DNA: TGTGCCAGCAGCGACAGTGTCTCCGGGGAGCTGTCTTTT.

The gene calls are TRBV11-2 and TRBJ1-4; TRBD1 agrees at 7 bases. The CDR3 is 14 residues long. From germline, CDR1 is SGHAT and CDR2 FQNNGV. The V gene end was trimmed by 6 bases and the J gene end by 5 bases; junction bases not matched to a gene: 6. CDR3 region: CASSGTVGNEKLFF. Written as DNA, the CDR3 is TGTGCCAGCAGTGGGACAGTGGGGAATGAAAAACTGTTTTTT.

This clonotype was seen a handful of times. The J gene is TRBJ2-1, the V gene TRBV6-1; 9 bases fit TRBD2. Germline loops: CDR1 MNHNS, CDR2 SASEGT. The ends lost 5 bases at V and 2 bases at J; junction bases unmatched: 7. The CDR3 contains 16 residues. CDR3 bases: TGTGCCAGCAGTACCTCACTAGCGGGTCCCTACAATGAGCAGTTCTTC. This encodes CASSTSLAGPYNEQFF.

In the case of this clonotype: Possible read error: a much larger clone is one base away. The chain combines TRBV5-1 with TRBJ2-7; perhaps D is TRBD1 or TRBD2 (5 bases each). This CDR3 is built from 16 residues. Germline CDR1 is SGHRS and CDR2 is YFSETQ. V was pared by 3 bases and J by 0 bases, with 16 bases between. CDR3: CASSSGSRDSSYEQYF. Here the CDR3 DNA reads TGCGCCAGCAGCTCGGGGTCGAGAGACAGCTCCTACGAGCAGTACTTC.

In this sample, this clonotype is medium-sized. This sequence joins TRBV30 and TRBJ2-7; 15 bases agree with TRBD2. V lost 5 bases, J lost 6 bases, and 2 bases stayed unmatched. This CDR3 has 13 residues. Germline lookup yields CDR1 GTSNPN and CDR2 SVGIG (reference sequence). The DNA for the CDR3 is TGTGCCTGGGGACTAGCGGGAGGGGGCGAGCAGTACTTC. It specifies CAWGLAGGGEQYF.

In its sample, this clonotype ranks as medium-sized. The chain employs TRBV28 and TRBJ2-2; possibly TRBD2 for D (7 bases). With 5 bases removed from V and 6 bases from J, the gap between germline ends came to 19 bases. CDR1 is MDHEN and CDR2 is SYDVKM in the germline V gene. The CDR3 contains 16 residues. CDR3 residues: CASSQGGGGGAGELFF. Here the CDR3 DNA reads TGTGCCAGCAGTCAAGGGGGGGGCGGAGGAGCCGGGGAGCTGTTTTTT.

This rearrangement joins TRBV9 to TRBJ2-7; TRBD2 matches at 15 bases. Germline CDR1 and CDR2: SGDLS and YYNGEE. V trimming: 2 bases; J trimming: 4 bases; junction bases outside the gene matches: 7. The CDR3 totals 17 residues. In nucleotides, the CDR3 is TGTGCCAGCAGCGTCGGGCCCGGGACTAGCGGGAGGTACGAGCAGTACTTC. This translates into CASSVGPGTSGRYEQYF.